This entry features one T cell receptor beta chain sequence. Its antigen is unidentified. TRB cDNA libraries were made by UMI-labeled 5' RACE. TCRdb re-called the 5' RACE reads; one entry per CDR3 protein, DNA not given. This repertoire includes roughly 90,000 distinct CDR3 sequences. The source of the sample is a study of CXCR3-negative and CXCR3-positive naive CD8 T cells. General study results and limits: Fresh PBMCs served for most assays, and CXCR3 expression fell partially after cryopreservation.

Germline values: CDR1 MNHEY, CDR2 SMNVEV (reference sequence). The CDR3 is 14 amino acids. Sample: naive CXCR3- CD8+ T cells from blood. The subset: CD45RO-CCR7+CD27+CD95- naive CD8+ T cells lacking CXCR3 (TNR3-). The chain has TRBV27 and TRBJ2-7; TCRdb reports TRBD1, a call that lacks DNA to check it against. The clonotype comes from a human donor in good health. Some clones in this sample may be carry-over from other donors' samples. The CDR3 here is CASKRDSLAPMEYF.